Below, one T cell receptor (delta chain) is given with its context. This clone's antigen is unknown. Base qualities are not provided; no much larger clone lies one nucleotide away. The V end gives up 5 bases and the J end 2 bases, leaving 19 bases in the junction not matched to a gene. CDR1 and CDR2, per the germline V gene, are TSWWSYY and QGS. The CDR3 has 20 amino acids, counting the end cysteine and phenylalanine. Here the CDR3 DNA is all that survives: 60 bases in frame from base 1. Thymic samples were depleted of alphabeta T cells, then CD3+ TCRVdelta1+ TCRVdelta2- thymocytes were FACS-sorted. The purity of the sorted Vdelta1+ thymocytes fell between 98% and 99.6%. The thymic specimens were obtained from 7 to 9 paediatric patients who were undergoing corrective cardiac surgery and ranged in age from about 5 days to 16 months. The thymic tissue was dispersed, and mononuclear cells were isolated using a Histopaque-1077 density gradient. For staining, the antibodies used were anti-TCRVdelta1 clone TS8.2, anti-TCRVdelta2 clone B6, anti-CD3 clone HIT3a and anti-TCRalphabeta clone IP26.

The source of the sample is a study of Vδ1+ human thymocytes (dated by TCRdb to 2016 to 2019). Regarding the study in general: mRNA-level TRG and TRD CDR3 repertoires of highly purified Vdelta1+ thymocytes from young children were characterised as a data resource. The multiplex-based CDR3 amplicon strategy had previously been validated against 5'RACE-based CDR3 amplicon generation methods. The investigation overall reported the following: Because no clustering by age or sex was seen, donors were not stratified by age or sex in the analyses. In contrast to oligoclonal peripheral blood repertoires, thymic TRG and TRD repertoires appeared to be highly polyclonal with Gaussian CDR3 length distributions. Around 20% of thymic TRD sequences were found to be Vdelta2 (and few were Vdelta3) despite high sort purity, in contrast to peripheral blood Vdelta1+ controls. Donors shared many TRG clonotypes (up to roughly 6.9x10^3), but TRD repertoires were essentially private, with at most 120 shared. The authors advised highly purified populations and single-cell validation, since unexpected Vdelta2 sequences could cause misinterpretation of bulk repertoire data.

RNA was isolated using the RNeasy mini kit, and reverse transcription was performed with Superscript III. To generate the CDR3 amplicons, a multiplex PCR was run using pooled V-gene forward primers together with a constant-region reverse primer that carried Illumina adaptor overhangs. After gel purification, the amplicons were indexed with Nextera index primers over eight extra PCR cycles and then purified using AMPure XP beads. Sequencing of libraries was performed on an Illumina MiSeq using paired-end 250 bp reads, dual indexing and an approximately 21% PhiX spike-in. As for the authors' bioinformatics: Read quality was checked with FastQC, and TRG read pairs were merged using ea-utils fastq-join. Sequences were annotated with IMGT/HighV-QUEST, keeping only productive sequences with unambiguous V-gene assignment; clonotypes were defined by identical CDR3 sequence. VDJtools 1.1.1, tcR 2.2.3, Treemap and vegan Shannon diversity in R 3.4.4 were used for downstream analysis. Clonotypes were called again by TCRdb from the public reads via CATT, and duplicate nucleotide sequences were then merged into one entry. What appears here as the V and J calls and clone size reflects TCRdb's work, not the paper's. The sample table shows some 55,000 delta-chain clones, and more than 15% are seen once. The ten most abundant clones make up under 0.6% of the sample.

The sequenced sample consisted of Vdelta1+ gamma-delta thymocytes from the thymus. The cell subset or site label on this specimen signifies: FACS-sorted CD3+ TCRalphabeta- TCRVdelta1+ TCRVdelta2- thymocytes. The chain is made from TRDV1 and TRDJ1; 11 nucleotides in the junction match TRDD3. The TCR originated in a boy in the first two years of life who had congenital heart surgery. The sequenced DNA is TGTGCTCTTGGGACGCCTTCACTCGGCAACTGGGGGATAATTACCGATAAACTCATCTTT. Its translation reads: CALGTPSLGNWGIITDKLIF.